One sample yielded the 26 T cell receptor beta chains listed below, sequenced in a study of identical twins. TCRdb reanalysed the 5' RACE reads using MiXCR and keeps one entry per CDR3 protein. Altogether hundreds of thousands of distinct CDR3 sequences are present, roughly 20% being singletons, with the ten largest covering roughly 4%. Separately, the same data were catalogued under a study of T cells expressing NK-cell markers.

Source material: PBMCs. The source of these receptors is a woman aged 18-29 years in good health.

DNA of the CDR3: TGTGCCAGCAGCTTAGGATGGGGGTTGGTCTACGAGCAGTACTTC. It encodes CASSLGWGLVYEQYF. The V gene is TRBV7-2, the J gene TRBJ2-7; D is tentatively TRBD1 or TRBD2 (5 bases each). The CDR3 loop spans 15 amino acids. Trimming pared 1 base from V and 3 bases from J, leaving 13 bases between. Germline lookup yields CDR1 SGHTA and CDR2 FQGNSA. Based on the CDR3 plus reference TRBV7-2 and TRBJ2-7, the full variable domain is GAGVSQSPSNKVTEKGKDVELRCDPISGHTALYWYRQSLGQGLEFLIYFQGNSAPDKSGLPSDRFSAERTGGSVSTLTIQRTQQEDSAVYLCASSLGWGLVYEQYFGPGTRLTVT.

The chain recombines TRBV29-1 with TRBJ2-7; 7 bases fit TRBD1. V lost 7 bases to trimming and J lost 3 bases; unmatched junction nucleotides: 12. Germline V gives CDR1 SQVTM, CDR2 ANQGSEA. The CDR3 runs 14 residues. DNA for the CDR3: TGCAGCGCTCTCCCCCGGGACAGAGGCTACGAGCAGTACTTC. Translating gives CSALPRDRGYEQYF.

This clonotype came up many times. The rearrangement uses TRBV12-3 or TRBV12-4 and TRBJ1-6, with D possibly being TRBD1 (5 bases). Trimming shortened V by 6 bases and J by 6 bases, and 12 bases separated the two germline ends. The CDR3 contains 14 residues. CDR3 amino acids: CASRNNRGNSPLHF. CDR3 coding DNA: TGTGCCAGCAGAAATAATAGGGGTAATTCACCCCTCCACTTT.

This clonotype was seen more than once but under ten times. The chain is built from TRBV18 and TRBJ2-7; D is perhaps TRBD1 or TRBD2 (5 bases each). Trimming took 4 bases from V and 6 from J, leaving 19 bases between them. Germline CDR1 reads KGHSH; CDR2 reads LQKENI. The CDR3 runs to 15 residues. CDR3 sequence (DNA): TGTGCCAGCTCACTGATGTGGGACGCCTATAGCGAGCAGTACTTC. It encodes CASSLMWDAYSEQYF.

This rearrangement joins TRBV9 to TRBJ2-5, with D perhaps assigned TRBD1 or TRBD2 (6 bases each). The CDR3 loop spans 15 amino acids. Germline values: CDR1 SGDLS, CDR2 YYNGEE. The germline V and J ends were trimmed by 5 bases and 5 bases, with 19 bases remaining between them. CDR3 in DNA: TGTGCCAGCAGTACAGGGACTCGGCCGTGGGAGACCCAGTACTTC. Translated: CASSTGTRPWETQYF.

This chain links TRBV14 with TRBJ2-1; D is undetermined. CDR3 length: 18 residues. Trimming removed 0 bases at V and 1 base at J, with 16 bases between. Germline V CDR1 and CDR2: SGHDN, FVKESK. This CDR3 is CASSQDRRSRVSYNEQFF. DNA of the CDR3: TGTGCCAGCAGCCAAGATCGGCGGAGCCGCGTATCCTACAATGAGCAGTTCTTC.

The V call is TRBV12-3 or TRBV12-4, the J call TRBJ1-4, with 10 nucleotides matching TRBD1. Trimming took 7 bases from V and 11 from J; bases not matched to a gene: 10. This CDR3 has 14 amino acids. The CDR3 coding sequence is TGTGCCAGCAACAGACAGGGGGCTATCGCTAAACTGTTTTTT. Its translation: CASNRQGAIAKLFF.

This clonotype was seen repeatedly, ten times or more. The CDR3 reads CASCAGVSYNEQFF. The DNA of the CDR3 is TGTGCCAGTTGTGCGGGAGTCTCCTACAATGAGCAGTTCTTC. The chain joins TRBV12-3 or TRBV12-4 to TRBJ2-1, with 7 positions matching TRBD2. V lost 9 bases and J lost 0; bases outside the gene matches: 5. CDR3 length: 14 residues.

The DNA of the CDR3 is TGCGCCAGCAGTGAGTCAAAAGGGACCCAGTACTTC. Its protein is CASSESKGTQYF. The V and J genes are TRBV10-1 and TRBJ2-5; no definite D call. The CDR3 spans 12 residues. V dropped 0 bases and J dropped 7 bases, with 6 bases sitting between them. Germline CDR1 is WNHNN and CDR2 is SYGVQD (reference sequence).

The chain couples TRBV5-1 to TRBJ2-5, with D possibly called TRBD1 or TRBD2 (6 bases each). The germline V gene has CDR1 SGHRS and CDR2 YFSETQ. V was trimmed by 0 bases and J by 5 bases, leaving 11 bases between them. The CDR3 totals 14 residues. The DNA of the CDR3 is TGCGCCAGCAGCTTGGAAGGGGGGATGGAGACCCAGTACTTC. Translation: CASSLEGGMETQYF.

This chain uses TRBV20-1 with TRBJ2-3; D unclear. V lost 5 bases to trimming and J lost 4 bases, with 13 bases between them. Germline values: CDR1 DFQATT, CDR2 SNEGSKA (reference sequence). The CDR3 is 13 residues long. CDR3: CSARSYGADTQYF. The CDR3 bases are TGCAGTGCTCGATCCTATGGGGCAGATACGCAGTATTTT.

This clonotype was seen a handful of times. The CDR3, as DNA: TGTGCCAGCAGTTTCAACGGGGAGCGGGAAACCGGGGAGCTGTTTTTT. This sequence encodes CASSFNGERETGELFF. The chain carries TRBV12-3 or TRBV12-4 and TRBJ2-2; 7 positions agree with TRBD2. V lost 3 bases to trimming and J lost 5 bases; unmatched junction nucleotides: 9. The CDR3 totals 16 residues.

This clonotype was observed a handful of times. V usage is TRBV5-1 and J usage is TRBJ2-2; D call uncertain. The CDR3 covers 16 residues. V was trimmed by 2 bases and J by 0 bases, leaving 11 bases between them. Per the germline V gene, CDR1 is SGHRS and CDR2 is YFSETQ. The chain's CDR3 is CASSFRPPTNTGELFF. CDR3 bases: TGCGCCAGCAGCTTTCGACCACCCACGAACACCGGGGAGCTGTTTTTT.

This clonotype has just one count. The chain recombines TRBV12-3 or TRBV12-4 with TRBJ1-4; a weak D match, TRBD1 (6 bases). Trimming removed 7 bases at V and 7 bases at J, with 19 bases between. This CDR3 has 15 residues. In nucleotides, the CDR3 is TGTGCCAGCAAAACTCTCACTAGGGGGGGTGAAAAACTGTTTTTT. This translates into CASKTLTRGGEKLFF.

This clonotype was seen only a few times. This sequence joins TRBV27 and TRBJ2-6; 8 positions agree with TRBD1. This CDR3 is built from 16 residues. J lost 0 bases, V lost 8 bases, and 6 bases had no gene match. Germline V gene lookup returns CDR1 MNHEY and CDR2 SMNVEV (reference sequence). For the CDR3, the DNA is TGTGCCAGCGGAAGACAGGGGTTCTCTGGGGCCAACGTCCTGACTTTC. This encodes CASGRQGFSGANVLTF.

This clonotype was seen a handful of times. The rearrangement links TRBV18 to TRBJ1-3, with no clear D. This CDR3 comprises 15 residues. Trimming left V 6 bases short and J 0 bases short, with 12 bases between. Germline V lookup: CDR1 KGHSH, CDR2 LQKENI. CDR3 protein: CASSLPGSSGNTIYF. In nucleotides, the CDR3 is TGTGCCAGCTCCCTCCCGGGGTCCTCTGGAAACACCATATATTTT.

This clonotype was counted a few times. The J gene is TRBJ2-3, the V gene TRBV4-3; tentative D call: TRBD1 (6 bases). The CDR3 extends over 13 amino acids. Germline CDR1 reads LGHNA; CDR2 reads YSLEER. V dropped 3 bases and J dropped 10 bases, with 14 bases sitting between them. The CDR3 nucleotides read TGCGCCAGCAGCCACGAACAGGGTGTGGCGCAGTATTTT. It yields the protein CASSHEQGVAQYF.

This clonotype was seen a few times. The chain links TRBV5-1 to TRBJ2-4, with D tentatively TRBD2 (5 bases). Trimming shortened V by 3 bases and J by 3 bases, and 19 bases separated the two germline ends. CDR1 SGHRS and CDR2 YFSETQ come from the germline V gene. The CDR3 is made up of 17 amino acids. As DNA, the CDR3 is TGCGCCAGCAGCTCCTCGACGACTATGGAAAACAAAAACATTCAGTACTTC. It translates to CASSSSTTMENKNIQYF.

The V and J genes are TRBV12-3 or TRBV12-4 and TRBJ1-2; D unclear. The CDR3 sequence is 15 residues long. Between the trimmed V and J ends, which lost 2 bases and 3 bases, there was a span of 13 bases. The CDR3 bases are TGTGCCAGCAGTTTAAGTTGGGCGGATTACTATGGCTACACCTTC. This codes for CASSLSWADYYGYTF.

The chain is built from TRBV11-2 and TRBJ2-3; TRBD2 matches at 12 bases. J gave up 0 bases and V 5 bases, and 9 bases lay outside the gene matches. This CDR3 contains 18 residues. Germline V gene lookup returns CDR1 SGHAT and CDR2 FQNNGV. CDR3 DNA sequence: TGTGCCAGCAGCATCACTAGCGGGGGGACTCCTAGCACAGATACGCAGTATTTT. Its protein product is CASSITSGGTPSTDTQYF.

The sample holds a few counts of this clonotype. The genes are TRBV7-9 and TRBJ2-7, with TRBD2 identical over 14 bases. Germline CDR1 is SEHNR and CDR2 is FQNEAQ (reference sequence). The CDR3 consists of 17 residues. After removal of 3 bases from V and 0 bases from J, the junction contained 4 bases not matched to a gene. The CDR3 spells CASSLTSGGDSSYEQYF. CDR3 nucleotide sequence: TGTGCCAGCAGCTTGACTAGCGGGGGGGATAGCTCCTACGAGCAGTACTTC.

This clonotype occurred a few times. This chain uses TRBV3-1 with TRBJ2-1; maybe TRBD2 (7 bases). The CDR3 extends over 18 amino acids. V was clipped by 3 bases and J by 0 bases, with 18 bases between them. Germline CDR1 and CDR2: LGHDT and YNNKEL (reference sequence). The CDR3 DNA reads TGTGCCAGCAGCCACTCCGGAGGGGGGGTCAGCTCCTACAATGAGCAGTTCTTC. Amino acids: CASSHSGGGVSSYNEQFF.

The rearrangement links TRBV12-3 or TRBV12-4 to TRBJ1-2; D gene ambiguous. The CDR3 runs 16 residues. Trimming took 6 bases from V and 1 from J, leaving 18 bases between them. CDR3 bases: TGTGCCAGCAGCCGGTTACACGGTCTAAATAACTATGGCTACACCTTC. The encoded protein is CASSRLHGLNNYGYTF.

This chain uses TRBV5-1 with TRBJ2-5; the D gene could be TRBD1 or TRBD2 (6 bases each). The germline V gene has CDR1 SGHRS and CDR2 YFSETQ. V lost 0 bases to trimming and J lost 5 bases, with 17 bases between them. CDR3 size: 16 residues. The CDR3 DNA is TGCGCCAGCAGCTTGGCCGTCGGGGGCTCTTTGGAGACCCAGTACTTC. Translation gives CASSLAVGGSLETQYF.

The sample holds a few counts of this clonotype. V and J are TRBV7-9 and TRBJ1-2, with 9 bases lining up with TRBD1. Germline V CDR1 and CDR2: SEHNR, FQNEAQ (reference sequence). This CDR3 is built from 14 residues. Trimming at V came to 5 bases and at J to 8 bases, leaving 9 bases not matched to a gene. CDR3 residues: CASSIVGQGFGYTF. In DNA form, the CDR3 reads TGTGCCAGCAGCATAGTGGGACAGGGTTTCGGCTACACCTTC.

This chain links TRBV20-1 with TRBJ2-1; TRBD2 matches at 10 bases. This CDR3 has 15 amino acids. Unmatched junction bases numbered 10, after V lost 1 base and J lost 10 bases. The V gene's germline CDR1 is DFQATT and CDR2 SNEGSKA (reference sequence). CDR3 nucleotide sequence: TGCAGTGCTAGAGTCCTAGCGGGAGTAACGGGAGAGCAGTTCTTC. Translated: CSARVLAGVTGEQFF.